The following is a TCR beta chain sequence with its context. This clone occurred many times. Its recognized antigen is unknown. The sample holds no much larger clone one base away, and base qualities are not on file. The sample comes from a study of metastatic and nonmetastatic thyroid tumors (dated by TCRdb to the early 2020s). Looking at the study overall: Repertoires were compared across peripheral blood and tumor or nodule tissue samples from malignant and benign thyroid patients. Broader findings and caveats from the paper: In both blood and tumor samples, malignant tumors were reported to have significantly higher TCR beta diversity than benign nodules.

Library method: PCR. Sequencer: Illumina HiSeq 4000. High-throughput sequencing was used to profile the CDR3 region of the TCR beta-chain in every patient. In the original analysis: Drawing on CDR3 differences between clinicopathological groups, the researchers built a classifier meant to tell apart patients with distant-metastatic papillary thyroid cancer. To measure repertoire diversity the researchers used the Shannon index, while the Morisita-Horn index served to gauge how similar the tumor and blood repertoires were. TCRdb's own reprocessing of the public reads used fastp at Q25 and MiXCR and kept productive beta chains. The V and J calls were determined by TCRdb, not by the authors. The sample table records around 19,000 clones; about 32% of these occur just once. The ten biggest clones cover under 30% of the sample. None of the patients had been given any treatment before thyroid surgery. Using T-cell receptor beta sequencing, the study looked back at clinical samples from patients collected from 2012 to 2018.

As encoded in the germline V gene, CDR1 is SGHTA while CDR2 is FQGNSA. Trimming at the junction amounts to 5 bases on V and 12 bases on J, and the germline ends lie 14 bases apart. Spanning cysteine to phenylalanine, the CDR3 consists of 12 amino acids. The entry retains the CDR3 DNA only, 36 bases that are in frame from base 1. The TCR originated in a male donor with papillary thyroid cancer or a benign thyroid nodule (not recorded which). Some clones in this sample may be carry-over from other donors' samples. The sample taken for sequencing was tumor tissue. The sequence is built from TRBV7-2 and TRBJ2-1; the D gene cannot be resolved reliably. The CDR3 is CASSPARERQFF. The DNA reads as follows: TGTGCCAGCAGCCCCGCCCGAGAAAGGCAGTTCTTC.